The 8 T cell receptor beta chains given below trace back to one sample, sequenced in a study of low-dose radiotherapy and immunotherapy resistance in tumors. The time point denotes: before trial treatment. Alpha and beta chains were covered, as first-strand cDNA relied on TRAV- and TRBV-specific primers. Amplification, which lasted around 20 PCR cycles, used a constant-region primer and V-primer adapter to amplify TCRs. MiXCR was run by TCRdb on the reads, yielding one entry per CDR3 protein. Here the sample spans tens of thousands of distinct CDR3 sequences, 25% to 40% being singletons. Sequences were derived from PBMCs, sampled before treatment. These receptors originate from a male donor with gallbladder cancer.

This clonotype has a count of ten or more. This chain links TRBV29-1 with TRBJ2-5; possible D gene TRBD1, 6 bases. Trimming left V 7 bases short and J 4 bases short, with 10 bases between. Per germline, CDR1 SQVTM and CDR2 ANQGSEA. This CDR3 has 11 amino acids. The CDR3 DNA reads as TGCAGCGGGGGGCGTGGAGAGACCCAGTACTTC. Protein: CSGGRGETQYF. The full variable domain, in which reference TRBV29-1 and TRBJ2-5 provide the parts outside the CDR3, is SAVISQKPSRDICQRGTSLTIQCQVDSQVTMMFWYRQQPGQSLTLIATANQGSEATYESGFVIDKFPISRPNLTFSTLTVSNMSPEDSSIYLCSGGRGETQYFGPGTRLLVL.

CDR3 in amino acids: CASSYSTSGGLGGGNIQYF. The CDR3 nucleotides are TGTGCCAGCAGTTACTCGACTAGCGGGGGGCTGGGGGGAGGAAACATTCAGTACTTC. The rearrangement uses TRBV6-2 or TRBV6-3 and TRBJ2-4, with 13 positions matching TRBD2. CDR3 length equals 19 residues. Germline values: CDR1 MNHEY, CDR2 SVGEGT. J lost 6 bases, V lost 0 bases, and 11 bases had no gene match.

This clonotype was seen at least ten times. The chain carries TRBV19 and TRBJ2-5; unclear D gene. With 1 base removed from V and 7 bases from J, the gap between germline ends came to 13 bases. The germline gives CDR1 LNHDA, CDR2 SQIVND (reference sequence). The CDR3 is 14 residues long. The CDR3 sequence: CASSIVGAYGTQYF. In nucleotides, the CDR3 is TGTGCCAGTAGTATAGTTGGAGCCTACGGGACCCAGTACTTC.

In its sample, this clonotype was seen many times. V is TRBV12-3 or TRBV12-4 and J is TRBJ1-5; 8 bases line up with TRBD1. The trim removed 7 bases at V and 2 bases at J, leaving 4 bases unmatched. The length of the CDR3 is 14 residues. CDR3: CASTPTGGNQPQHF. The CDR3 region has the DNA TGTGCCAGCACCCCGACAGGGGGCAATCAGCCCCAGCATTTT.

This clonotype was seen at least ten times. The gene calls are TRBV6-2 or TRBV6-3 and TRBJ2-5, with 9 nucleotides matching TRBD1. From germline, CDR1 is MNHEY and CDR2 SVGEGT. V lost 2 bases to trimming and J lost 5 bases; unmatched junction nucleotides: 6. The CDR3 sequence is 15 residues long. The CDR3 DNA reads TGTGCCAGCAGTTACGAACAGGGGGCTCGGGAGACCCAGTACTTC. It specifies CASSYEQGARETQYF.

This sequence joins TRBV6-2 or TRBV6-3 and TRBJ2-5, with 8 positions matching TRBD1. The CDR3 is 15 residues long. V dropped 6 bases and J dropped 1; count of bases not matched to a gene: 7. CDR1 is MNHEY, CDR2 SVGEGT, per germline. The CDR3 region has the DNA TGTGCCAGCAGCTCCGGACAGGGACGCCAAGAGACCCAGTACTTC. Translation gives CASSSGQGRQETQYF.

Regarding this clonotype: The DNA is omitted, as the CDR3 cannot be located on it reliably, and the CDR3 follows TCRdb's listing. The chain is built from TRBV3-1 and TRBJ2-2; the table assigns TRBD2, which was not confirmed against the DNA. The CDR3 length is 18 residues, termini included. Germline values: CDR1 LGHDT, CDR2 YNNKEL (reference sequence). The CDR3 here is CASSQDEREPDTGELFFF.

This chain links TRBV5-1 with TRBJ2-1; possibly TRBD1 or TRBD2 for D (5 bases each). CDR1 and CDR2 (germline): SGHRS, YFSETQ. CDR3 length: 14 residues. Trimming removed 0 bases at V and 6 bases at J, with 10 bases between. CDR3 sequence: CASSLGWGSNEQFF. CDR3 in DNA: TGCGCCAGCAGCTTGGGGTGGGGGAGCAATGAGCAGTTCTTC.